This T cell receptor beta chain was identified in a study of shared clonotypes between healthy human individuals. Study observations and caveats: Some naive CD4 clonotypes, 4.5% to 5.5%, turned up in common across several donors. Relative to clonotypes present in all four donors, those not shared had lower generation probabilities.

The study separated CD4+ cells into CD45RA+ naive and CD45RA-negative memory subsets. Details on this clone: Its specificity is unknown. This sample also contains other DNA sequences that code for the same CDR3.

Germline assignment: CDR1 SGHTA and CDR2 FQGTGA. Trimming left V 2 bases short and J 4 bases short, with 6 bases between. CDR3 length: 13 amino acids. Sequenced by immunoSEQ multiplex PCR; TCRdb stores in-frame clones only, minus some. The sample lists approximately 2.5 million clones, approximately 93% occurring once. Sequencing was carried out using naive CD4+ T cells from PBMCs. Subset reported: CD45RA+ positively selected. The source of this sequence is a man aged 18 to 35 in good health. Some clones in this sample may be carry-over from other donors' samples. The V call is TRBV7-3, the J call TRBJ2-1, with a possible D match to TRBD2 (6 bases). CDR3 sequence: CASSLGRYNEQFF. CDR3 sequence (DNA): TGTGCCAGCAGCTTAGGGAGGTACAATGAGCAGTTCTTC.